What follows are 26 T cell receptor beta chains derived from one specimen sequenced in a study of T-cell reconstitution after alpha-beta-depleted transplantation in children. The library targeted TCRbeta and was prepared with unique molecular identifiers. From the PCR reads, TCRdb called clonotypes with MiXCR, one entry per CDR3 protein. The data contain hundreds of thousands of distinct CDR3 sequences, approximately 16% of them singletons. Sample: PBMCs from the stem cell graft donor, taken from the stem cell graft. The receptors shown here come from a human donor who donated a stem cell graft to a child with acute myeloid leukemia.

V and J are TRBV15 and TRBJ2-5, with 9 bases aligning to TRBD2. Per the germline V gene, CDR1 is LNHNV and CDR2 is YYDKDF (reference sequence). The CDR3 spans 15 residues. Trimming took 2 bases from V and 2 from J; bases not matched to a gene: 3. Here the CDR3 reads CATSRLAGFQETQYF. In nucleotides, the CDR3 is TGTGCCACCAGCAGACTAGCGGGGTTTCAAGAGACCCAGTACTTC.

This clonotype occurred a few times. Here the CDR3 reads CASSPPDRGYEQYV. The CDR3 DNA follows: TGTGCCAGCAGTCCCCCGGACAGGGGATACGAGCAGTACGTC. The chain couples TRBV6-2 or TRBV6-3 to TRBJ2-7, with 9 bases lining up with TRBD1. The length of the CDR3 is 14 residues. Losses at the gene ends were 5 bases for V and 4 bases for J; bases not matched to a gene: 6. CDR1 is MNHEY, CDR2 SVGEGT, per germline.

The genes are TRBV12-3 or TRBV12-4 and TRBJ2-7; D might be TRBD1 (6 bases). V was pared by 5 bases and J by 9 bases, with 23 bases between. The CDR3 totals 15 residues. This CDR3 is CASSPTGTVVRGQYF. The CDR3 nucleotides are TGTGCCAGCAGTCCGACAGGCACGGTAGTACGAGGGCAGTACTTC.

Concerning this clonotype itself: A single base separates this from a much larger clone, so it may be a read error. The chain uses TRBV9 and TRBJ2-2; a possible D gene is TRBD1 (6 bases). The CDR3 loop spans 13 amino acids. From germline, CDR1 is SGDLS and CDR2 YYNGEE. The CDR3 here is CASSQWDTGELIF. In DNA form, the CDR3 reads TGTGCCAGCAGCCAATGGGACACCGGGGAGCTGATTTTT.

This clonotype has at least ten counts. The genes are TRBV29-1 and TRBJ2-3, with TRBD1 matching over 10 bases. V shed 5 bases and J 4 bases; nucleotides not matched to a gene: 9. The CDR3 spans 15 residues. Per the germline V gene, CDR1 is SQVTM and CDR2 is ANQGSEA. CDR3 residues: CSVRQGANIPDTQYF. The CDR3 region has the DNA TGCAGCGTTCGACAGGGGGCTAATATCCCAGATACGCAGTATTTT.

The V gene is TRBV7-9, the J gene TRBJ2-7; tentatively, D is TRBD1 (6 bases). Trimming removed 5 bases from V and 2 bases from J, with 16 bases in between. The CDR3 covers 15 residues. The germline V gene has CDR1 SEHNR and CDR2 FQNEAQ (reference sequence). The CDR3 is CASSQRTARTYEQYF. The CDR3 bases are TGTGCCAGCAGCCAACGGACAGCAAGAACCTACGAGCAGTACTTC.

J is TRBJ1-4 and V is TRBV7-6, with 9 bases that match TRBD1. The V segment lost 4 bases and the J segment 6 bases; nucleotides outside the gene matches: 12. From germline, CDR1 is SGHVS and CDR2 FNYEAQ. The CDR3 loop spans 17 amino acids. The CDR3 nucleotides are TGTGCCAGCAGCTCGATATCCTACAGGGGGCAGGATGAAAAACTGTTTTTT. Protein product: CASSSISYRGQDEKLFF.

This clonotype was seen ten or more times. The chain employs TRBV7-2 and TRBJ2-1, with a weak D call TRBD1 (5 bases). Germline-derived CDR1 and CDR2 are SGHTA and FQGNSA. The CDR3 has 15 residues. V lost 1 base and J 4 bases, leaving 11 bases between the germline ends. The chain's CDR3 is CASSLEGARYNEQFF. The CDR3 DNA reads TGTGCCAGCAGCTTAGAAGGGGCACGGTACAATGAGCAGTTCTTC.

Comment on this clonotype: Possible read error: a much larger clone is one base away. CDR3 bases: TGTGCCAGCAGTTACTTGAGGAAGGGGGCAGGGTATGGCTACACCTTC. Translation gives CASSYLRKGAGYGYTF. This chain joins TRBV6-5 and TRBJ1-2, with TRBD1 matching over 7 bases. V lost 1 base, J lost 5 bases, and 10 bases stayed unmatched. Germline loops: CDR1 MNHEY, CDR2 SVGAGI. CDR3 length: 16 amino acids.

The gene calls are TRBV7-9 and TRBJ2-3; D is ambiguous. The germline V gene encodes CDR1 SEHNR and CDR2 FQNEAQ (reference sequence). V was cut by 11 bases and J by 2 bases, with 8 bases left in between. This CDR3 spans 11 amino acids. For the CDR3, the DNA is TGTGCCCCTGAATCCACAGATACGCAGTATTTT. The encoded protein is CAPESTDTQYF.

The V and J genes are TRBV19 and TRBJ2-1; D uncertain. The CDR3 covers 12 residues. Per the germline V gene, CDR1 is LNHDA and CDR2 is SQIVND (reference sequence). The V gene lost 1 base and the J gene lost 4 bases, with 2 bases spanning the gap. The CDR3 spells CASSIGYNEQFF. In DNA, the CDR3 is TGTGCCAGTAGTATAGGATACAATGAGCAGTTCTTC.

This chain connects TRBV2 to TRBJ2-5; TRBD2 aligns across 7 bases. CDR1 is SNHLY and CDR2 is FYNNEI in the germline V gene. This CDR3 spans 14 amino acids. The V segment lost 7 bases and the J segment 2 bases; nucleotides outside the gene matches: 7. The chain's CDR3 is CASKDRGVQETQYF. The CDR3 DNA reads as TGTGCCAGCAAGGATCGGGGGGTACAAGAGACCCAGTACTTC.

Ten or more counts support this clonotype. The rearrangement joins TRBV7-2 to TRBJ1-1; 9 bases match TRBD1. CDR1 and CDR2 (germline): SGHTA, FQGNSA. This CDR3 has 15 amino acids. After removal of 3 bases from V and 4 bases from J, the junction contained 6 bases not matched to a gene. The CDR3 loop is CASSLMTGGGTEAFF. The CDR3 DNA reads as TGTGCCAGCAGCTTGATGACAGGGGGAGGCACTGAAGCTTTCTTT. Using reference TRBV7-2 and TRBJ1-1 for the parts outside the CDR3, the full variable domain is GAGVSQSPSNKVTEKGKDVELRCDPISGHTALYWYRQSLGQGLEFLIYFQGNSAPDKSGLPSDRFSAERTGGSVSTLTIQRTQQEDSAVYLCASSLMTGGGTEAFFGQGTRLTVV.

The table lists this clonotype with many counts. CDR3 in amino acids: CSATPLGAERAYEQYF. As DNA, the CDR3 is TGCAGTGCTACCCCGTTGGGGGCAGAGAGGGCCTACGAGCAGTACTTC. The genes are TRBV20-1 and TRBJ2-7; TRBD1 is a possible D gene (6 bases). V was clipped by 4 bases and J by 2 bases, with 21 bases between them. CDR1 is DFQATT, CDR2 SNEGSKA, per germline (reference sequence). The CDR3 runs to 16 residues.

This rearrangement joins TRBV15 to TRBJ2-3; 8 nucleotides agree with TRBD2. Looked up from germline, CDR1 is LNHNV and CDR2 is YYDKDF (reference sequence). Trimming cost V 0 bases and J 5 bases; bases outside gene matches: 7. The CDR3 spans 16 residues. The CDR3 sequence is CATSRDHGGAGDTQYF. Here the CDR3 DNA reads TGTGCCACCAGCAGAGATCACGGGGGGGCCGGAGATACGCAGTATTTT.

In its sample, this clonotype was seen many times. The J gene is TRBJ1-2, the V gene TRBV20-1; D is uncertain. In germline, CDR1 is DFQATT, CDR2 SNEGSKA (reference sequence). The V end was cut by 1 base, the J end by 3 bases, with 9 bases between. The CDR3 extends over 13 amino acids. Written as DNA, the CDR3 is TGCAGTGCTAGAGGTGGAGACTACTATGGCTACACCTTC. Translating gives CSARGGDYYGYTF.

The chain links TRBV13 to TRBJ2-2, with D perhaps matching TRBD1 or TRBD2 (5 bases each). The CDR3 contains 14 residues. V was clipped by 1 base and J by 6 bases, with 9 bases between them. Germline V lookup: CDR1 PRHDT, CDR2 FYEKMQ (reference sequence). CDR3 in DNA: TGTGCCAGCAGCTTAGAGGGACCGGCCGGGGAGCTGTTTTTT. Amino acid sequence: CASSLEGPAGELFF. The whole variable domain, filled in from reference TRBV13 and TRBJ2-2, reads AAGVIQSPRHLIKEKRETATLKCYPIPRHDTVYWYQQGPGQDPQFLISFYEKMQSDKGSIPDRFSAQQFSDYHSELNMSSLELGDSALYFCASSLEGPAGELFFGEGSRLTVL.

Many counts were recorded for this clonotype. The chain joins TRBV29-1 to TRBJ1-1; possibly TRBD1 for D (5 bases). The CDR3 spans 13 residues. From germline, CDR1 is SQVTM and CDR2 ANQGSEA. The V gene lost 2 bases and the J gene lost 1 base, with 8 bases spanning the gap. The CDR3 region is CSVETGGNTEAFF. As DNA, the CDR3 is TGCAGCGTTGAAACAGGAGGGAACACTGAAGCTTTCTTT.

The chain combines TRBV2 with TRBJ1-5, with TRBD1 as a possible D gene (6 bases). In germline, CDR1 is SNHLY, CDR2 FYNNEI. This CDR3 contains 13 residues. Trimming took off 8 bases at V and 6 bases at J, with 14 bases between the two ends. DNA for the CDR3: TGTGCCAGCGTAAGACAGGACGGTCAGCCCCAGCATTTT. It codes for CASVRQDGQPQHF.

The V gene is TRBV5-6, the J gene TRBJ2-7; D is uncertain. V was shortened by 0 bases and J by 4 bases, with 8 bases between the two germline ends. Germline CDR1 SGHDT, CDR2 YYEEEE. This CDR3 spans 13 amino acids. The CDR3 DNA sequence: TGTGCCAGCAGCTTGGCCTCCCCATACGAGCAGTACTTC. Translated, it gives CASSLASPYEQYF.

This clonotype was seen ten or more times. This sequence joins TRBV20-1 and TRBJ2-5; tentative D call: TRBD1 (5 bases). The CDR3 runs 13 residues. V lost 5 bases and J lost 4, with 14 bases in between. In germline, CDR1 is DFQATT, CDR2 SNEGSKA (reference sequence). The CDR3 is CSAHQGAPETQYF. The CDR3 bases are TGCAGTGCTCACCAAGGGGCGCCAGAGACCCAGTACTTC.

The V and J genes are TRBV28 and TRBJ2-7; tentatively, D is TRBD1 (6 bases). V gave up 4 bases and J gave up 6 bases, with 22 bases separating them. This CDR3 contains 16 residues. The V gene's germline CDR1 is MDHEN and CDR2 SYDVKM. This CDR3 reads CASSSTGLTTLTEQYV. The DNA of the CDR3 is TGTGCCAGCAGTTCGACAGGACTTACTACGCTTACCGAGCAGTACGTC.

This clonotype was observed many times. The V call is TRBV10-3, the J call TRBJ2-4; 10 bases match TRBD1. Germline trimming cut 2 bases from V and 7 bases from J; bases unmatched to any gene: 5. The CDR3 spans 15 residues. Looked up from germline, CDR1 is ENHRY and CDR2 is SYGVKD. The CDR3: CAISETGTGANIQYF. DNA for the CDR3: TGTGCCATCAGTGAGACCGGGACAGGGGCGAACATTCAGTACTTC.

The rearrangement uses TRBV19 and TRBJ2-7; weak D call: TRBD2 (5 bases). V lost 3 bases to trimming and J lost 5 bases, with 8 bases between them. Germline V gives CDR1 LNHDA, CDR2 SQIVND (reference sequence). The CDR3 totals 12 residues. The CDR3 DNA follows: TGTGCCAGTAGTATGAGAGGGAACGAGCAGTACTTC. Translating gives CASSMRGNEQYF.

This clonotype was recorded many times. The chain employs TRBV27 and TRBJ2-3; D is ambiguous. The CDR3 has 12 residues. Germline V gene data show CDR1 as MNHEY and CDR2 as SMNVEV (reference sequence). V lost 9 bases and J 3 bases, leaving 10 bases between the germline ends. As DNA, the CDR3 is TGTGCCAGTGTTTCTGGGACAGATACGCAGTATTTT. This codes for CASVSGTDTQYF.

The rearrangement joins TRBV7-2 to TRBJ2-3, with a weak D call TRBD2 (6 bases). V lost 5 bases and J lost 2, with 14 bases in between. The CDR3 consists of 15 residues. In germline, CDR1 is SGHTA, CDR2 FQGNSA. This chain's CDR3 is CASSDGTSNTDTQYF. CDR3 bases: TGTGCCAGCAGCGACGGGACTTCAAACACAGATACGCAGTATTTT.